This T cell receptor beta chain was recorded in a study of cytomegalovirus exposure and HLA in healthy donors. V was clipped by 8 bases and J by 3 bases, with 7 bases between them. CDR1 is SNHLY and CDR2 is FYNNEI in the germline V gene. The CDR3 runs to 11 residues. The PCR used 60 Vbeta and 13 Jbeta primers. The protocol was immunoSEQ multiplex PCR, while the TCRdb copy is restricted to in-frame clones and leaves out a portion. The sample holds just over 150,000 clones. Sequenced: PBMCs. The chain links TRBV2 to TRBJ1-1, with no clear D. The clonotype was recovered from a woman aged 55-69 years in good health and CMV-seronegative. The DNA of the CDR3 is TGTGCCAGCGGAGAGTACACTGAAGCTTTCTTT. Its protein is CASGEYTEAFF.